This passage covers 10 T cell receptor beta chains from one sample sequenced in a study of Ad26.COV2.S vaccination and SARS-CoV-2 variants (dated by TCRdb to the early 2020s). Per the publication, the treatment or condition label means: 19 received Ad26.COV2.S at low or high dose, single or two shots; about 5 received placebo; per-sample allocation not given. For vaccine and placebo recipients, the sequenced repertoires came from samples collected on day 63 after the first injection. The library was produced with the immunoSEQ multiplex PCR assay. TCRdb retrieved this table from immuneACCESS and kept in-frame rearrangements only. Not all clones are present; in checked studies, unresolved V genes account for under half, and no reason is known for the remainder. The sample includes approximately 300,000 clones, with about 86% observed a single time. Clones ranked in the top ten supply 1.9% of the sample.

The starting material was peripheral blood, obtained in a trial of Ad26.COV2.S vaccine versus placebo. The receptors originated from a person between 18 and 65 years old who received the Ad26.COV2.S COVID-19 vaccine or a placebo.

The chain recombines TRBV4-1 with TRBJ1-2; maybe TRBD1 (6 bases). CDR1 is MGHRA, CDR2 YSYEKL, per germline. This CDR3 spans 17 amino acids. Deletions cut 4 bases from V and 4 bases from J, with 22 bases between. The CDR3 region has the DNA TGCGCCAGCAGCCTCGTCCCGGGACAAGCTTCCGTCTATGGCTACACCTTC. As protein: CASSLVPGQASVYGYTF.

The gene calls are TRBV7-9 and TRBJ2-3; D could derive from TRBD1 or TRBD2 (5 bases each). This CDR3 contains 17 residues. V lost 2 bases, J lost 8 bases, and 23 bases lay in between. Per germline, CDR1 SEHNR and CDR2 FQNEAQ (reference sequence). The CDR3 spells CASSLSTGADGSGTQYF. The DNA for the CDR3 is TGTGCCAGCAGCTTAAGCACCGGGGCAGACGGTTCAGGTACGCAGTATTTT.

The gene calls are TRBV9 and TRBJ2-1; D gene uncertain. CDR1 and CDR2 (germline): SGDLS, YYNGEE. The CDR3 is 17 residues long. Trimming took off 3 bases at V and 0 bases at J, with 16 bases between the two ends. The CDR3, as DNA: TGTGCCAGCAGCGCTCGACCCGTCTTAAGCTCCTACAATGAGCAGTTCTTC. This sequence encodes CASSARPVLSSYNEQFF.

This chain connects TRBV7-8 to TRBJ2-4; maybe TRBD1 (6 bases). The CDR3 has 18 residues. Germline CDR1 SGHVS, CDR2 FQNEAQ. Trimming pared 0 bases from V and 3 bases from J, leaving 18 bases between. CDR3 in DNA: TGTGCCAGCAGCTTAGCTGCAATGGGACAAATAAACAAAAACATTCAGTACTTC. Translation: CASSLAAMGQINKNIQYF.

This clone appeared a few times. The chain is built from TRBV5-8 and TRBJ1-1, with D unclear. Germline assignment: CDR1 SGHTS and CDR2 YDEGEE. V dropped 4 bases and J dropped 6 bases, with 10 bases sitting between them. The CDR3 loop spans 12 amino acids. For the CDR3, the DNA is TGTGCCAGCAGCGCTCGGTGGGCTGAAGCTTTCTTT. Protein sequence: CASSARWAEAFF.

This clone was counted a few times. This same CDR3 is encoded by further DNA sequences in the sample. The genes are TRBV3-1 (or the pseudogene TRBV3-2) and TRBJ2-7, with no clear D. The CDR3 covers 11 residues. The germline V and J ends were trimmed by 3 bases and 4 bases, with 4 bases remaining between them. Germline V gene data show CDR1 as LGHDT and CDR2 as YNNKEL (reference sequence). DNA for the CDR3: TGTGCCAGCAGCCAGGGATACGAGCAGTACTTC. Translated: CASSQGYEQYF.

This chain uses TRBV18 with TRBJ2-1; maybe TRBD2 (5 bases). CDR1 KGHSH and CDR2 LQKENI come from the germline V gene. The CDR3 sequence is 16 residues long. The V gene lost 2 bases and the J gene lost 3 bases, with 14 bases spanning the gap. The CDR3 coding sequence is TGTGCCAGCTCACCATTCGGAGGTACCCTCTACAATGAGCAGTTCTTC. It yields the protein CASSPFGGTLYNEQFF.

This clone was seen a handful of times. V is TRBV7-9 and J is TRBJ2-3; 14 positions agree with TRBD2. The CDR3 loop spans 18 amino acids. The J segment lost 4 bases and the V segment lost 3 bases, leaving 9 bases of the junction unmatched. Germline values: CDR1 SEHNR, CDR2 FQNEAQ (reference sequence). CDR3: CASSFGGLAGGQADTQYF. CDR3 nucleotides: TGTGCCAGCAGCTTCGGCGGACTAGCGGGGGGCCAGGCAGATACGCAGTATTTT.

CDR3 loop: CASSQDEGNTIYF. For the CDR3, the DNA is TGCGCCAGCAGCCAAGATGAGGGAAACACCATATATTTT. The genes are TRBV4-3 and TRBJ1-3; D uncertain. Germline CDR1 and CDR2: LGHNA and YSLEER. This CDR3 region has 13 residues. V was shortened by 0 bases and J by 4 bases, with 4 bases between the two germline ends.

This chain joins TRBV11-2 and TRBJ2-3; possible D gene TRBD2, 6 bases. This CDR3 spans 13 amino acids. The V gene's germline CDR1 is SGHAT and CDR2 FQNNGV. V was shortened by 10 bases and J by 2 bases, with 13 bases between the two germline ends. The CDR3 DNA sequence: TGTGCCATTAAGGGACTTCACACAGATACGCAGTATTTT. Encoded protein: CAIKGLHTDTQYF.